In its sample, the clone carrying this TCR beta chain was seen a few times. Its antigen is not known. This entry is derived from a study of CD8+ T cells in alopecia areata. About the study: Administration of oral tofacitinib to treated patients was at 5 to 10 mg twice daily. Whole-study findings and limits: Persistence in scalp and blood during tofacitinib was observed for many expanded lesional clones. An increase in clonality over normal scalp was evident in lesional scalp, especially alopecia totalis/universalis. Sequences from scalp samples also cover resident alphabeta T cells of normal skin.

Treatment defined: oral pan-JAK inhibitor, 5-10 mg twice daily. The CDR3 is 14 amino acids. With 9 bases clipped from V and 9 bases from J, the junction kept 14 bases outside the gene matches. Germline-derived CDR1 and CDR2 are SNHLY and FYNNEI. Following extraction, RNA underwent reverse transcription to cDNA, which served as the sequencing template. Profiling relied on immunoSEQ multiplex PCR, and the TCRdb table lists in-frame clones only, not all of them. The table shows approximately 160,000 clones, with around three fifths occurring only once. The gene calls are TRBV2 and TRBJ2-1; 7 bases are shared with TRBD1. The material was CD4+ T cells sorted from blood, obtained at week 24, from a patient treated with tofacitinib. The sequence came from a human donor with alopecia areata. The CDR3 loop is CARNGQAAEGEQFF. The CDR3 nucleotides are TGTGCCAGGAACGGACAGGCGGCTGAGGGTGAGCAGTTCTTC.